This T cell receptor (beta chain) was recovered during a study of blood T cell repertoires in COVID-19. The wider study: The study drew acute and convalescent COVID-19 samples from the United States, Italy and Spain. T cells, B-cell-depleted T cells, or PBMCs supplied cDNA or gDNA.

Participant-reported clinical history was the basis for cohort assignment. Among Cohort 3 donors, those recovered had two negative PCRs, clearance, or symptom resolution. The repertoire was sequenced with immunoSEQ multiplex PCR; TCRdb's copy has only in-frame clones and lacks some. The sample consists of some 300,000 clones, roughly 90% of them appearing once. J was trimmed by 4 bases and V by 6 bases; bases with no gene match: 6. Germline CDR1 is MRHNA and CDR2 is SNTAGT. The CDR3 has 14 residues. The sequencing input was PBMCs or T cells enriched from blood (not recorded which). This receptor was taken from a woman aged 30 to 39 who had recovered from COVID-19. The J gene is TRBJ1-1, the V gene TRBV6-4; 9 bases match TRBD1. The CDR3 coding sequence is TGTGCCAGCAGGAGGGACAGGGCTACCACTGAAGCTTTCTTT. This translates into CASRRDRATTEAFF.